This T cell receptor (beta chain) comes out of a study of T cell changes during pregnancy in multiple sclerosis. Method: immunoSEQ multiplex PCR; TCRdb's copy keeps in-frame clones and lacks some. The data show approximately 39,000 clones, 94% seen once. The starting material was CD4+ T cells from peripheral blood mononuclear cells, obtained in the second trimester of pregnancy. The origin of this receptor is a female donor with multiple sclerosis, enrolled in a pregnancy study.

As DNA, the CDR3 is TGTGCCAGAAGCTCGGACAGGGCGATAGCCAAAAACATTCAGTACTTC. Translating gives CARSSDRAIAKNIQYF. The chain combines TRBV5-3 with TRBJ2-4; 8 nucleotides agree with TRBD1. TRBV5-3 is noted as an ORF with a role that remains uncertain. The junction had 5 bases not matched to a gene; V was cut back by 3 bases and J by 0 bases. The CDR3 length is 16 residues.